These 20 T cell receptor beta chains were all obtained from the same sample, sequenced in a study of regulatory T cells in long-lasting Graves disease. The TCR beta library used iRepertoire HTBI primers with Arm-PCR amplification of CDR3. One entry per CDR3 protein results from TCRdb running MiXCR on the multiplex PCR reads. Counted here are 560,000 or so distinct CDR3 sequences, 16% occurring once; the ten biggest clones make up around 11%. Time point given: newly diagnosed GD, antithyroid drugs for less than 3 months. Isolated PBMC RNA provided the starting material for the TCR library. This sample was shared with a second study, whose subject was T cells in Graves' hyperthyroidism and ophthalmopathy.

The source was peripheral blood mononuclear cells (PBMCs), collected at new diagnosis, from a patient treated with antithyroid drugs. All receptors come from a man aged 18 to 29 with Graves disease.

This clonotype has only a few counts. This chain's CDR3 is CASSQLMGGDGYTF. CDR3 bases: TGCGCCAGCAGCCAGCTGATGGGTGGCGATGGCTACACCTTC. This rearrangement joins TRBV4-1 to TRBJ1-2; no clear D gene. The V end was cut by 3 bases, the J end by 6 bases, with 14 bases between. The germline CDR1 and CDR2 sequences are MGHRA and YSYEKL. The CDR3 is 14 amino acids.

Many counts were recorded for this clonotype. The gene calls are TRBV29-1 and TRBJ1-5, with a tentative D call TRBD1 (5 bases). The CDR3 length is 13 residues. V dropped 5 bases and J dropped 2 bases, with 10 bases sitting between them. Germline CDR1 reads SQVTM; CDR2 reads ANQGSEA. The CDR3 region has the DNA TGCAGCGTTAAGGGGCCAGGCAATCAGCCCCAGCATTTT. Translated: CSVKGPGNQPQHF.

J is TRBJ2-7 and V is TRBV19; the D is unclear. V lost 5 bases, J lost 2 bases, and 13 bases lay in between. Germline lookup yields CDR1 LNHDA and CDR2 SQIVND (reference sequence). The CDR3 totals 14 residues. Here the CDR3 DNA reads TGTGCCAGTAGTTCACCGCGGCTCCCCTACGAGCAGTACTTC. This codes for CASSSPRLPYEQYF.

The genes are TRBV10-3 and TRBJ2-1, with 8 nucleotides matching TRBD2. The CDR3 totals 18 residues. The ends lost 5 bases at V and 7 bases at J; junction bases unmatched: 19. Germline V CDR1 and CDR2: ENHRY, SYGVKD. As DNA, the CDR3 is TGTGCCATCAGTCCTAATTACCCGGGACTAGGGTCTCGAAATGAGCAGTTCTTC. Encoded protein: CAISPNYPGLGSRNEQFF.

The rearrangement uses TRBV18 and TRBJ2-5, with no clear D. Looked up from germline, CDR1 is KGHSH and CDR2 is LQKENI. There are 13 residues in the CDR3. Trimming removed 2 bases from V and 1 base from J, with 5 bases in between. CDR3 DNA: TGTGCCAGCTCACCAGCGATCCAAGAGACCCAGTACTTC. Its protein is CASSPAIQETQYF.

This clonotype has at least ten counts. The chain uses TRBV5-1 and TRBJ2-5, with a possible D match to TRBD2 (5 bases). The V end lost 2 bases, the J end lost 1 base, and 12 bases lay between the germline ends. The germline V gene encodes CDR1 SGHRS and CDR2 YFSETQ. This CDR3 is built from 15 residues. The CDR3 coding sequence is TGCGCCAGCAGCTTAAGCGGATGGGGCCAAGAGACCCAGTACTTC. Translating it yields CASSLSGWGQETQYF.

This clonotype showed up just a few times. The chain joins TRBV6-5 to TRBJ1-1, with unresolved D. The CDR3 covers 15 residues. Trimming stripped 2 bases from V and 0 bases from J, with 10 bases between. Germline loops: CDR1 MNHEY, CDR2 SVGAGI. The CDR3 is CASSYRAGMNTEAFF. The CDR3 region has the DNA TGTGCCAGCAGTTACAGGGCAGGTATGAACACTGAAGCTTTCTTT.

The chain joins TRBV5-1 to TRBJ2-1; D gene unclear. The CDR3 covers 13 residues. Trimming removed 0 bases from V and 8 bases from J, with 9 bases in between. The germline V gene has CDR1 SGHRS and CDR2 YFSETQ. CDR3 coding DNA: TGCGCCAGCAGCTTGGGTACGCTTGATGAGCAGTTCTTC. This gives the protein CASSLGTLDEQFF.

CDR3 amino acids: CASSLVGSGYEQFF. CDR3 bases: TGTGCCAGCAGCTTGGTGGGTTCGGGATATGAGCAGTTCTTC. This sequence joins TRBV5-5 and TRBJ2-1; D might be TRBD2 (5 bases). The germline V gene encodes CDR1 SGHKS and CDR2 YYEKEE (reference sequence). The V end lost 0 bases, the J end lost 8 bases, and 12 bases lay between the germline ends. CDR3 size: 14 residues.

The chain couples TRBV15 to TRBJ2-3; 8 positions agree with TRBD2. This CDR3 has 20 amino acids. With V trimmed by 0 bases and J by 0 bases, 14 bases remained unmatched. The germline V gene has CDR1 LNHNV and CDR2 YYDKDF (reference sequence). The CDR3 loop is CATSRDQGAGASGSTDTQYF. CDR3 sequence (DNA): TGTGCCACCAGCAGAGATCAGGGAGCGGGAGCCTCCGGGAGCACAGATACGCAGTATTTT.

This chain's CDR3 is CASSLVVLGLAKNIQYF. CDR3 DNA sequence: TGTGCCAGCAGCTTAGTGGTGTTAGGACTAGCCAAAAACATTCAGTACTTC. The chain carries TRBV7-9 and TRBJ2-4; maybe TRBD2 (5 bases). The germline V gene has CDR1 SEHNR and CDR2 FQNEAQ (reference sequence). The CDR3 is made up of 17 amino acids. The V end lost 1 base, the J end lost 0 bases, and 13 bases lay between the germline ends.

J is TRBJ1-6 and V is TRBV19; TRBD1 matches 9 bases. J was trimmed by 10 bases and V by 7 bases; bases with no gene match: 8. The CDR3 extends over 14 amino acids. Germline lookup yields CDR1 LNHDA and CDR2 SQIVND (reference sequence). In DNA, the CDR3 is TGTGCCAGTACCGCCGGGACAGGGAACTCACCCCTCCACTTT. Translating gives CASTAGTGNSPLHF. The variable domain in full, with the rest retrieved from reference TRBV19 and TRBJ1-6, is DGGITQSPKYLFRKEGQNVTLSCEQNLNHDAMYWYRQDPGQGLRLIYYSQIVNDFQKGDIAEGYSVSREKKESFPLTVTSAQKNPTAFYLCASTAGTGNSPLHFGNGTRLTVT.

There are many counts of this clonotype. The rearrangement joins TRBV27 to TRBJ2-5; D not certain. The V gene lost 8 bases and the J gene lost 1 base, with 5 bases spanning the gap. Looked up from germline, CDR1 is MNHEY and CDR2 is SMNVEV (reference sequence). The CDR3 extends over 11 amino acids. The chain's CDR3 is CASPVQETQYF. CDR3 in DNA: TGTGCCAGCCCTGTCCAAGAGACCCAGTACTTC.

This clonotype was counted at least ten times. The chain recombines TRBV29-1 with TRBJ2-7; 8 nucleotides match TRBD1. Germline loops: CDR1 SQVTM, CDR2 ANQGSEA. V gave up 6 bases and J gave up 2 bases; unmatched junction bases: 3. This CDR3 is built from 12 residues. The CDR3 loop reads CSVGQGTYEQYF. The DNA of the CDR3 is TGCAGCGTAGGACAGGGCACCTACGAGCAGTACTTC.

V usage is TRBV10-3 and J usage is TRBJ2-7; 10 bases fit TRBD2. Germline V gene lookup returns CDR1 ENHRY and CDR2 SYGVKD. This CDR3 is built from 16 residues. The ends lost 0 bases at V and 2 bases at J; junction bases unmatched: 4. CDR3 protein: CAISESRSGRAYEQYF. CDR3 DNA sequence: TGTGCCATCAGTGAGTCTAGGAGCGGGAGGGCCTACGAGCAGTACTTC.

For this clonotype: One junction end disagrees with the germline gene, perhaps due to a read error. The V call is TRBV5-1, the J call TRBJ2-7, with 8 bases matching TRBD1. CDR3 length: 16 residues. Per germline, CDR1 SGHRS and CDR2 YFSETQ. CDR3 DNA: TGCGCCAGCAGTTTGGGGTTCGGGACAGGCCTCTACGAGCAGTACTTC. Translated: CASSLGFGTGLYEQYF.

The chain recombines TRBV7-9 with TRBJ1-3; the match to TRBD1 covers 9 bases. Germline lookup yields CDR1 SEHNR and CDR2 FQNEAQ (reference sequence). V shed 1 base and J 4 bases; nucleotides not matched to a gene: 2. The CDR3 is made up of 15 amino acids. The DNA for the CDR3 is TGTGCCAGCAGCTTAGACAGGGGGCAAGGAAACACCATATATTTT. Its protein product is CASSLDRGQGNTIYF.

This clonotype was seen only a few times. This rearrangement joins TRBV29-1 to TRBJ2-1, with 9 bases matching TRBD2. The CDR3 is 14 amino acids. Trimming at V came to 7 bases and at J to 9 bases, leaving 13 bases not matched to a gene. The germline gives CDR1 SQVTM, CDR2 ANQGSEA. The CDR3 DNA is TGCAGCGCCGGGGGGCTAGCGGGGATTGGTGAGCAGTTCTTC. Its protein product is CSAGGLAGIGEQFF.

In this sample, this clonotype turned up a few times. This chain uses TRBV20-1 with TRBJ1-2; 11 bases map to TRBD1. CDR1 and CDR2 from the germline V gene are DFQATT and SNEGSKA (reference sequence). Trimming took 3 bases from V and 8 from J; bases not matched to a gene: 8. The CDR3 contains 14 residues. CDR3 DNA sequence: TGCAGTGCTAGCGGCTTGGGACAGGGGGAGGGCTACACCTTC. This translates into CSASGLGQGEGYTF.

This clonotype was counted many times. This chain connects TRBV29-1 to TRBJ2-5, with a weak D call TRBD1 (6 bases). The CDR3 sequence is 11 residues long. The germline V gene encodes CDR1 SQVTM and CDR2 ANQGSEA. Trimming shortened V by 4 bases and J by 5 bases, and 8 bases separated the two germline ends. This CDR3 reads CSVARGETQYF. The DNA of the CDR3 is TGCAGCGTTGCTAGGGGGGAGACCCAGTACTTC.